This TCR beta chain was identified during a study of T cell responses to AZD1222 COVID-19 vaccine. TCRdb keeps only in-frame clones here, not all; method: immunoSEQ multiplex PCR. The sample contains 110,000 to 150,000 clones, roughly 92% of which appear only once. This clonotype was obtained from an adult in good health. Source: peripheral blood, taken on day 0 of AZD1222 vaccination.

This CDR3 is CASSLEVANYGYTF. The CDR3 DNA is TGTGCCAGCAGCTTAGAGGTCGCTAACTATGGCTACACCTTC. This chain uses TRBV7-9 with TRBJ1-2; D is unresolved. The ends were cut back, 1 base at V and 0 bases at J, with 6 bases in the middle. Germline V gene sequence: CDR1 SEHNR, CDR2 FQNEAQ (reference sequence). The CDR3 is 14 residues long.